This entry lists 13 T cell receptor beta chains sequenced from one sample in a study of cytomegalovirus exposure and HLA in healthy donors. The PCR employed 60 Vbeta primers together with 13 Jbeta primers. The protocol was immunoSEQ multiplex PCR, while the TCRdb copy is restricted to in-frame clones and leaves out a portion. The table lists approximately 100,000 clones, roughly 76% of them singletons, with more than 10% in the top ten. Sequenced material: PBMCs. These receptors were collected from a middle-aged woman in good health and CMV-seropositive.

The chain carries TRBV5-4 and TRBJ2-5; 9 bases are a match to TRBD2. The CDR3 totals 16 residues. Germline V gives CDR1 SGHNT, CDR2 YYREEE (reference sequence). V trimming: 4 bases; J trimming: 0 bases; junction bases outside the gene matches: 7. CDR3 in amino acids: CASSRDLAGYQETQYF. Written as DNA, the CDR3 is TGTGCCAGCAGCAGGGACCTAGCGGGGTACCAAGAGACCCAGTACTTC. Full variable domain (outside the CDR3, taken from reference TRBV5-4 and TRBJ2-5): ETGVTQSPTHLIKTRGQQVTLRCSSQSGHNTVSWYQQALGQGPQFIFQYYREEENGRGNFPPRFSGLQFPNYSSELNVNALELDDSALYLCASSRDLAGYQETQYFGPGTRLLVL.

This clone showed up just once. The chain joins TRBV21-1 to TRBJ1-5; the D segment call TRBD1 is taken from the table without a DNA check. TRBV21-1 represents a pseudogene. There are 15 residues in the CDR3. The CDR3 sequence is CASSKDRDRNQPQHF. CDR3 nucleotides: TGTGCCAGCAGCAAAGATCGGGACAGAAATCAGCCCCAGCATTTT.

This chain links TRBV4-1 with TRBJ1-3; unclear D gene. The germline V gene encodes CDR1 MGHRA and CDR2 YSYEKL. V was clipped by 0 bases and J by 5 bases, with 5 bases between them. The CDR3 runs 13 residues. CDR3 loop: CASSQESRNTIYF. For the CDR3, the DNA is TGCGCCAGCAGCCAAGAGAGCAGAAACACCATATATTTT.

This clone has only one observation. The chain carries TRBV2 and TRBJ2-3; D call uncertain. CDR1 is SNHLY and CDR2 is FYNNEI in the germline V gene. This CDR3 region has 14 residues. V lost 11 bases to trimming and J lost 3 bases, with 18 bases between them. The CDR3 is CAFHPGELTDTQYF. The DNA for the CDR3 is TGTGCCTTCCATCCCGGAGAGTTAACAGATACGCAGTATTTT.

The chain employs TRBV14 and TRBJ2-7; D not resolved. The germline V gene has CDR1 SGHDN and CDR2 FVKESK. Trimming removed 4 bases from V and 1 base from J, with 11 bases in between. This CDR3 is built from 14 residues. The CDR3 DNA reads TGTGCCAGCAGCCTCAACTTTTTTTCCTACGAGCAGTACTTC. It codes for CASSLNFFSYEQYF.

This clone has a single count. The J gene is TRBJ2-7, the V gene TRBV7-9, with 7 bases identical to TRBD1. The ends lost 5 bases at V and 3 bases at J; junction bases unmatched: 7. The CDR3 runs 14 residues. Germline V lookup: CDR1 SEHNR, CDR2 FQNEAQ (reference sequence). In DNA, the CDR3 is TGTGCCAGCAGCCCTAAGGACAGGTTCTACGAGCAGTACTTC. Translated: CASSPKDRFYEQYF.

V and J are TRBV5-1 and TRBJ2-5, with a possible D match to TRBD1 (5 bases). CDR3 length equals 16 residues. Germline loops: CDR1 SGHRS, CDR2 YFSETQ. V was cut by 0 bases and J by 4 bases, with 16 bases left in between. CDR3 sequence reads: CASSLGGQVYGETQYF. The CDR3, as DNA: TGCGCCAGCAGCTTGGGGGGCCAGGTGTATGGAGAGACCCAGTACTTC.

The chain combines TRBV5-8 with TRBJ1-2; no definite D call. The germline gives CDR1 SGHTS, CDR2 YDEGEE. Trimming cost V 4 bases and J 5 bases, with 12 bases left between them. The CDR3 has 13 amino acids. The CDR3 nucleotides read TGTGCCAGCAGCCAAATCTTAGTATATGGCTACACCTTC. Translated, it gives CASSQILVYGYTF.

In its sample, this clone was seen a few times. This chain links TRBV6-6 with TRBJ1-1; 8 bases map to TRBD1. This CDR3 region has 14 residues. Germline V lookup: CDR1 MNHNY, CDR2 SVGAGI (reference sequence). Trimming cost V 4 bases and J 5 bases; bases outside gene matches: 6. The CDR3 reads CASSSGGAGTEAFF. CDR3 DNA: TGTGCCAGCAGTTCAGGGGGCGCGGGTACTGAAGCTTTCTTT.

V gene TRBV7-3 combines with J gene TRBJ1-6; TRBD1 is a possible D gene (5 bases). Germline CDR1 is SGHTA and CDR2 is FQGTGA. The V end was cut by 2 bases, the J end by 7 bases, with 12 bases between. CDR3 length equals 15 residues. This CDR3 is CASSLGTAGNSPLHF. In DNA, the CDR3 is TGTGCCAGCAGCTTAGGAACCGCAGGGAATTCACCCCTCCACTTT.

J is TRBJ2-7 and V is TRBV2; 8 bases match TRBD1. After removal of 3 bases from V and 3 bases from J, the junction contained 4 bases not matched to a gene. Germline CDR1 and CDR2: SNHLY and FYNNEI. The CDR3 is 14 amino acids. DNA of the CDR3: TGTGCCAGCAGTGAGGGGACAGGTATCTACGAGCAGTACTTC. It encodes CASSEGTGIYEQYF.

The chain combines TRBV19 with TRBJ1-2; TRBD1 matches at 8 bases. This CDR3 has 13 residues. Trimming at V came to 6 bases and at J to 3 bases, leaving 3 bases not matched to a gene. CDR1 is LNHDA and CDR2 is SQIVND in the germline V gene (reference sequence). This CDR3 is CASSPTGDYGYTF. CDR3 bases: TGTGCCAGTAGCCCGACAGGGGACTATGGCTACACCTTC. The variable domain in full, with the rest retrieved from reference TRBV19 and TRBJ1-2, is DGGITQSPKYLFRKEGQNVTLSCEQNLNHDAMYWYRQDPGQGLRLIYYSQIVNDFQKGDIAEGYSVSREKKESFPLTVTSAQKNPTAFYLCASSPTGDYGYTFGSGTRLTVV.

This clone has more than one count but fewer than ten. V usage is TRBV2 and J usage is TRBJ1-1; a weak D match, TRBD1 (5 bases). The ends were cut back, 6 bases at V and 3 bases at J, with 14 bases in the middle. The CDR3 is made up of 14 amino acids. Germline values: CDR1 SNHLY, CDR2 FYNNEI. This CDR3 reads CASRPRWGDTEAFF. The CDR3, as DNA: TGTGCCAGCAGGCCTCGATGGGGGGACACTGAAGCTTTCTTT.